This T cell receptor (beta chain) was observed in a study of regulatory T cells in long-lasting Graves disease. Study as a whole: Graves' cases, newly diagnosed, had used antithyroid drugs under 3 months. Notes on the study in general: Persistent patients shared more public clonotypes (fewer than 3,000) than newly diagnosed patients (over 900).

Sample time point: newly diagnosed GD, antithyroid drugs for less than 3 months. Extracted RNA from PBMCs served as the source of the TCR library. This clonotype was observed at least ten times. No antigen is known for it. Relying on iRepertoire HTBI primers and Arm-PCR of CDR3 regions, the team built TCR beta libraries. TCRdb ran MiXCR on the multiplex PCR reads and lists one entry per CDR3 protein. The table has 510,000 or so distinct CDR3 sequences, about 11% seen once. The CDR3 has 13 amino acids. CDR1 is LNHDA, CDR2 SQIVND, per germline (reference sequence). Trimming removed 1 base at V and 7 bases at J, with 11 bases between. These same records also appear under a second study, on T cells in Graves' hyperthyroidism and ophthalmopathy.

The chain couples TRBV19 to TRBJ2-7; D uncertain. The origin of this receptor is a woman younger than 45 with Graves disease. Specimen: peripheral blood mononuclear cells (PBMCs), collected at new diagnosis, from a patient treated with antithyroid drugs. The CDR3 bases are TGTGCCAGTAGTATAGTAGGAACGAGTGAGCAGTACTTC. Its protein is CASSIVGTSEQYF.